This TCR beta chain originates from a study of control samples from healthy donors and cancer patients. Trimming cost V 0 bases and J 0 bases, with 9 bases left between them. The CDR3 extends over 16 amino acids. Germline loops: CDR1 MGHRA, CDR2 YSYEKL. TCRdb keeps only in-frame clones here, not all; method: immunoSEQ multiplex PCR. This sample has approximately 110,000 clones, with 85% to 90% found just once. V and J are TRBV4-1 and TRBJ1-5, with D possibly TRBD1 on 5 matching bases. The material sequenced was blood. The receptor was derived from a woman between 45 and 60 years old in good health. CDR3 sequence reads: CASSQDRDLSNQPQHF. As DNA, the CDR3 is TGCGCCAGCAGCCAAGACAGGGACCTTAGCAATCAGCCCCAGCATTTT.